The 20 T cell receptor beta chains in this list originate from one sample, sequenced in a study of blood T cell repertoires in COVID-19. TCRdb's copy holds only in-frame clones and misses some; the assay was immunoSEQ multiplex PCR. The sample lists some 97,000 clones, about 90% occurring once. Sequenced material: peripheral blood. These receptors were taken from a human donor in a cohort sampled during active COVID-19.

J is TRBJ2-1 and V is TRBV4-1; D is perhaps TRBD2 (6 bases). V was pared by 2 bases and J by 0 bases, with 14 bases between. This CDR3 has 17 amino acids. From germline, CDR1 is MGHRA and CDR2 YSYEKL. Here the CDR3 reads CASSQLGRGSSYNEQFF. In nucleotides, the CDR3 is TGCGCCAGCAGCCAACTCGGGCGGGGAAGCTCCTACAATGAGCAGTTCTTC.

The V call is TRBV28, the J call TRBJ1-4; maybe TRBD1 (5 bases). The CDR3 has 19 residues. The germline CDR1 and CDR2 sequences are MDHEN and SYDVKM. Trimming shortened V by 5 bases and J by 10 bases, and 32 bases separated the two germline ends. Here the CDR3 DNA reads TGTGCCAGCAGTGAACGAGTCTCGGGGGGTTTATCATTTTTCCGAAAACTGTTTTTT. Translating it yields CASSERVSGGLSFFRKLFF.

The chain has TRBV24-1 and TRBJ1-2; tentative D call: TRBD1 (6 bases). Trimming removed 5 bases at V and 5 bases at J, with 11 bases between. There are 13 residues in the CDR3. The germline V gene encodes CDR1 KGHDR and CDR2 SFDVKD. This chain's CDR3 is CATSGLTGYGYTF. CDR3 nucleotides: TGTGCCACCAGTGGCTTGACAGGTTATGGCTACACCTTC.

The chain has TRBV19 and TRBJ1-1; no definite D call. V lost 1 base to trimming and J lost 1 base, with 7 bases between them. Germline lookup yields CDR1 LNHDA and CDR2 SQIVND (reference sequence). The CDR3 extends over 14 amino acids. The CDR3 loop is CASSIGAGNTEAFF. Written as DNA, the CDR3 is TGTGCCAGTAGTATAGGGGCGGGGAACACTGAAGCTTTCTTT.

The chain joins TRBV28 to TRBJ2-3; D is perhaps TRBD1 (6 bases). V lost 6 bases and J lost 10, with 17 bases in between. Germline CDR1 reads MDHEN; CDR2 reads SYDVKM. The CDR3 runs to 13 residues. The CDR3 nucleotides are TGTGCCAGCAGGCCCTTGACAGGCGTCGCGCAGTATTTT. Translating gives CASRPLTGVAQYF. Using reference TRBV28 and TRBJ2-3 for the parts outside the CDR3, the full variable domain is DVKVTQSSRYLVKRTGEKVFLECVQDMDHENMFWYRQDPGLGLRLIYFSYDVKMKEKGDIPEGYSVSREKKERFSLILESASTNQTSMYLCASRPLTGVAQYFGPGTRLTVL.

This chain joins TRBV29-1 and TRBJ1-1; unclear D gene. The germline gives CDR1 SQVTM, CDR2 ANQGSEA. V was cut by 4 bases and J by 7 bases, with 10 bases left in between. CDR3 size: 11 residues. The CDR3 sequence: CSVVPGIEAFF. The CDR3 DNA follows: TGCAGCGTTGTCCCGGGGATTGAAGCTTTCTTT.

V and J are TRBV7-3 and TRBJ2-7; D is ambiguous. CDR3 length: 16 amino acids. Trimming left V 0 bases short and J 7 bases short, with 19 bases between. Germline V gene sequence: CDR1 SGHTA, CDR2 FQGTGA. The CDR3 sequence: CASSLTGITNQREQYF. CDR3 coding DNA: TGTGCCAGCAGCTTAACGGGTATAACGAACCAGAGGGAGCAGTACTTC.

The J gene is TRBJ2-5, the V gene TRBV13; possible D gene TRBD1, 7 bases. V was shortened by 5 bases and J by 2 bases, with 21 bases between the two germline ends. The germline V gene encodes CDR1 PRHDT and CDR2 FYEKMQ (reference sequence). There are 17 residues in the CDR3. The CDR3 sequence: CASSPKPGGTAQETQYF. The CDR3 coding sequence is TGTGCCAGCAGCCCGAAACCCGGCGGGACAGCTCAAGAGACCCAGTACTTC.

This clone came up once. This chain's CDR3 is CASSEASSYNEQFF. Here the CDR3 DNA reads TGTGCCAGCAGTGAAGCCAGCTCCTACAATGAGCAGTTCTTC. The chain has TRBV2 and TRBJ2-1; unclear D gene. The CDR3 is made up of 14 amino acids. Trimming shortened V by 0 bases and J by 0 bases, and 3 bases separated the two germline ends. CDR1 and CDR2 from the germline V gene are SNHLY and FYNNEI.

The rearrangement links TRBV11-3 to TRBJ2-1; 9 bases are shared with TRBD2. The V segment lost 1 base and the J segment 2 bases; nucleotides outside the gene matches: 3. This CDR3 region has 16 residues. Germline V gene data show CDR1 as SGHNT and CDR2 as YENEEA. As DNA, the CDR3 is TGTGCCAGCAGCTTAGGGCGGGAGGGCCCCTACAATGAGCAGTTCTTC. This translates into CASSLGREGPYNEQFF.

This clone was seen only once. The V gene is TRBV5-4, the J gene TRBJ2-3, with 9 bases aligning to TRBD2. Germline loops: CDR1 SGHNT, CDR2 YYREEE (reference sequence). With V trimmed by 4 bases and J by 0 bases, 9 bases remained unmatched. The CDR3 covers 17 residues. The CDR3 DNA sequence: TGTGCCAGCAGCGTTCCGGGACTAGCAGCTAGCACAGATACGCAGTATTTT. Translating gives CASSVPGLAASTDTQYF.

This chain joins TRBV3-1 (or the pseudogene TRBV3-2) and TRBJ2-7; TRBD2 aligns across 9 bases. Unmatched junction bases numbered 2, after V lost 4 bases and J lost 4 bases. The CDR3 consists of 13 residues. The germline V gene has CDR1 LGHDT and CDR2 YNNKEL (reference sequence). The CDR3 sequence: CASSRGRGYEQYF. The CDR3, as DNA: TGTGCCAGCAGCCGCGGGAGGGGATACGAGCAGTACTTC.

V and J are TRBV5-6 and TRBJ2-7; D remains unclear. CDR3 size: 13 residues. Trimming took 4 bases from V and 5 from J, leaving 13 bases between them. CDR1 is SGHDT and CDR2 is YYEEEE in the germline V gene. The CDR3 nucleotides read TGTGCCAGCAGCAGAAGCGTTTACAACGAGCAGTACTTC. Its translation: CASSRSVYNEQYF.

The gene calls are TRBV27 and TRBJ2-7; TRBD2 matches 8 bases. The CDR3 has 15 residues. Trimming cost V 3 bases and J 4 bases; bases outside gene matches: 8. Germline V gene sequence: CDR1 MNHEY, CDR2 SMNVEV (reference sequence). The CDR3 region is CASSFQAGAGYEQYF. DNA of the CDR3: TGTGCCAGCAGTTTCCAAGCGGGAGCGGGATACGAGCAGTACTTC.

The rearrangement uses TRBV18 and TRBJ1-5, with TRBD1 identical over 10 bases. After removal of 2 bases from V and 3 bases from J, the junction contained 16 bases not matched to a gene. The CDR3 totals 20 residues. Germline CDR1 KGHSH, CDR2 LQKENI. CDR3 in DNA: TGTGCCAGCTCACCAATCTTGGGACAGGGGCCTTCAATTGACAATCAGCCCCAGCATTTT. This encodes CASSPILGQGPSIDNQPQHF.

J is TRBJ2-1 and V is TRBV5-4; 11 bases align to TRBD1. This CDR3 is 15 amino acids long. Germline-derived CDR1 and CDR2 are SGHNT and YYREEE (reference sequence). J lost 5 bases, V lost 5 bases, and 6 bases had no gene match. The DNA for the CDR3 is TGTGCCAGCAGTTCGGACAGGGGGCTTAACAATGAGCAGTTCTTC. It encodes CASSSDRGLNNEQFF.

CDR3 in DNA: TGTGCCAGCAGTTACGGAACTAGCGGGTTTTACGAGCAGTACTTC. Its translation is CASSYGTSGFYEQYF. This chain joins TRBV6-5 and TRBJ2-7, with TRBD2 matching 9 bases. CDR1 is MNHEY and CDR2 is SVGAGI in the germline V gene. The CDR3 totals 15 residues. V was clipped by 2 bases and J by 4 bases; unmatched bases: 6.

V and J are TRBV28 and TRBJ1-6; 8 positions agree with TRBD1. In germline, CDR1 is MDHEN, CDR2 SYDVKM. The J segment lost 10 bases and the V segment lost 3 bases, leaving 8 bases of the junction unmatched. The CDR3 contains 15 residues. The CDR3 nucleotides are TGTGCCAGCAGTTTCCACGACAGGGGTGGCTCACCCCTCCACTTT. This encodes CASSFHDRGGSPLHF.

The chain carries TRBV27 and TRBJ2-1; TRBD2 agrees at 7 bases. Per germline, CDR1 MNHEY and CDR2 SMNVEV (reference sequence). Unmatched junction bases numbered 7, after V lost 3 bases and J lost 8 bases. This CDR3 contains 14 residues. The CDR3 reads CASSFGGRLDEQFF. CDR3 bases: TGTGCCAGCAGTTTCGGCGGGAGACTCGATGAGCAGTTCTTC.

The chain carries TRBV9 and TRBJ2-2; TRBD2 matches 10 bases. The V gene end was trimmed by 3 bases and the J gene end by 4 bases; junction bases not matched to a gene: 27. The V gene's germline CDR1 is SGDLS and CDR2 YYNGEE. The CDR3 is 23 residues long. In DNA form, the CDR3 reads TGTGCCAGCAGCGGACCAAAGGACAGGGCGGGAAGTAGCGGGAGGATGCTCACCGGGGAGCTGTTTTTT. Its translation is CASSGPKDRAGSSGRMLTGELFF.